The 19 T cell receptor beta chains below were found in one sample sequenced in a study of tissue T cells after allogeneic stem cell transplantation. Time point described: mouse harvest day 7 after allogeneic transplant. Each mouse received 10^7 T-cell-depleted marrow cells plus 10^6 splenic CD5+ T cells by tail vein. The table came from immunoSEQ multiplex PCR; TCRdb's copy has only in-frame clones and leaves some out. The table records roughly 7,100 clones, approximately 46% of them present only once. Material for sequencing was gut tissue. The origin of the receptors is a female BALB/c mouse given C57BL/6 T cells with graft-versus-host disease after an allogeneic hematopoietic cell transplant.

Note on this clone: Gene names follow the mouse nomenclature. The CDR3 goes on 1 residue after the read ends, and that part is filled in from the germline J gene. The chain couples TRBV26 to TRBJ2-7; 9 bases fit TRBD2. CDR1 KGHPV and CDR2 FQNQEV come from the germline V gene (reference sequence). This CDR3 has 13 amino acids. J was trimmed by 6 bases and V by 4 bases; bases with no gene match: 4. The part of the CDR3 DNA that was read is TGTGCCAGCAGTCCGACTGGGGGAGGTGAACAGTAC. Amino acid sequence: CASSPTGGGEQY. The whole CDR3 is CASSPTGGGEQYF.

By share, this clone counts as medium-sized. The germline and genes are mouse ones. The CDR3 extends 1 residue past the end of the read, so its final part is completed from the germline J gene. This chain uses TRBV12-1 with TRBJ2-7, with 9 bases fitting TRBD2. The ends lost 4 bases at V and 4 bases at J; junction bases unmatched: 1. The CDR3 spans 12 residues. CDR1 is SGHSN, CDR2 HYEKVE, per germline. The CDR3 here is CASSWGGYEQYF. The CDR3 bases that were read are TGTGCCAGCTCCTGGGGGGGTTATGAACAGTAC.

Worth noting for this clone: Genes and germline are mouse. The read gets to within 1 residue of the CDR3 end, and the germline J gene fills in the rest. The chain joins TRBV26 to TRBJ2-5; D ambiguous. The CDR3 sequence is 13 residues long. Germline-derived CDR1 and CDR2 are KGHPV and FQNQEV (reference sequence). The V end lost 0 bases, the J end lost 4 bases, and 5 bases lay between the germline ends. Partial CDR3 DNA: TGTGCCAGCAGTCTGTCGACAAAAGACACCCAGTAC. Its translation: CASSLSTKDTQY. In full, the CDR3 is CASSLSTKDTQYF.

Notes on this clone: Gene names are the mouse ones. The covered CDR3 bases are TGTGCCAGCAGTTTACAAGGGGGCAGCTCCTATGAACAGTAC. Amino acid sequence: CASSLQGGSSYEQY. The whole CDR3 sequence reads CASSLQGGSSYEQYF. The chain has TRBV15 and TRBJ2-7, with TRBD1 as a possible D gene (7 bases). The sequence runs out 1 residue before the end of the CDR3; the remainder is reconstructed from the germline J gene. Trimming cost V 2 bases and J 0 bases, with 11 bases left between them. The CDR3 is made up of 15 amino acids. CDR1 is SGHND, CDR2 FRSKSL, per germline.

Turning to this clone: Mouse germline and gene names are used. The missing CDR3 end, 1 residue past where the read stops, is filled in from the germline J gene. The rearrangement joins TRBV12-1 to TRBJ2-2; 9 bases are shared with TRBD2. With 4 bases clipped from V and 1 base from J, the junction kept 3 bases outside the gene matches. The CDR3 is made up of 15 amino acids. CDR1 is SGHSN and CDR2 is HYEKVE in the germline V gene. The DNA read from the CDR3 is TGTGCCAGCTCCCCGACTGGGGGAAACACCGGGCAGCTCTAC. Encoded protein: CASSPTGGNTGQLY. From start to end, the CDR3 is CASSPTGGNTGQLYF.

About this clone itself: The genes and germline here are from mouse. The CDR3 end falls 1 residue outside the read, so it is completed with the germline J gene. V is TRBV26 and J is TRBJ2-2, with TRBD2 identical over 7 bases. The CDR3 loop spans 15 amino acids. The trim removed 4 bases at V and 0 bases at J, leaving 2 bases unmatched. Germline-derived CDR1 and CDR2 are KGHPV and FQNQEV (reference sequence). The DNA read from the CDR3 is TGTGCCAGCAGTCGGTGGGGGGCAAACACCGGGCAGCTCTAC. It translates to CASSRWGANTGQLY. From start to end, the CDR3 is CASSRWGANTGQLYF. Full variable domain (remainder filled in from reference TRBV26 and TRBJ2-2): NSKVIQTPRYLVKGQGQKAKMRCIPEKGHPVVFWYQQNKNNEFKFLINFQNQEVLQQIDMTEKRFSAECPSNSPCSLEIQSSEAGDSALYLCASSRWGANTGQLYFGEGSKLTVL.

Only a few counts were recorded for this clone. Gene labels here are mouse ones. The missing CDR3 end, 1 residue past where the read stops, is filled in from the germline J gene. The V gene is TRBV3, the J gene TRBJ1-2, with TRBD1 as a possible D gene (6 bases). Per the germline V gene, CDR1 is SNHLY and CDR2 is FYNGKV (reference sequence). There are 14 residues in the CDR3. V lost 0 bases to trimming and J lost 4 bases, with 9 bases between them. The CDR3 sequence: CASSLARGVSDYTF. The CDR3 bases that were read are TGTGCCAGCAGCTTAGCCAGGGGAGTCTCCGACTACACC.

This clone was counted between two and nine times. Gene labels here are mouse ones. CDR3 DNA (partial): TGTGCCAGCGGTGATGCACAGGGGGCTGGAAATACGCTCTAT. It is translated as CASGDAQGAGNTLY. In full, the CDR3 reads CASGDAQGAGNTLYF. This chain links TRBV13-2 with TRBJ1-3, with 8 bases matching TRBD1. The CDR3 extends 1 residue past the end of the read, so its final part is completed from the germline J gene. The CDR3 loop spans 15 amino acids. The V gene's germline CDR1 is NNHNN and CDR2 SYGAGS (reference sequence). Unmatched junction bases numbered 1, after V lost 0 bases and J lost 2 bases.

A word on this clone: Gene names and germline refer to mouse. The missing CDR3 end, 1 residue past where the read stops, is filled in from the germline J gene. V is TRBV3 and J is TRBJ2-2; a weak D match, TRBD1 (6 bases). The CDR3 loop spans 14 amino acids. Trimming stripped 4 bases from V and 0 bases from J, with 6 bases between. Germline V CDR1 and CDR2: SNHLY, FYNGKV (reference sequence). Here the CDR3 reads CASSWTANTGQLYF. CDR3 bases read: TGTGCCAGCAGCTGGACAGCAAACACCGGGCAGCTCTAC.

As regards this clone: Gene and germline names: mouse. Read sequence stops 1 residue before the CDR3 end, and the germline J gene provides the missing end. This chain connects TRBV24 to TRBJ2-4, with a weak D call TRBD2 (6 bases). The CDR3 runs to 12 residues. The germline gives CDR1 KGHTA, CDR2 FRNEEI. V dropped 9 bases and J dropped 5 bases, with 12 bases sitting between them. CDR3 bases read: TGTGCCAGGACGATCTGGGGAAACACCTTGTAC. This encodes CARTIWGNTLY. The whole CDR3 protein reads CARTIWGNTLYF.

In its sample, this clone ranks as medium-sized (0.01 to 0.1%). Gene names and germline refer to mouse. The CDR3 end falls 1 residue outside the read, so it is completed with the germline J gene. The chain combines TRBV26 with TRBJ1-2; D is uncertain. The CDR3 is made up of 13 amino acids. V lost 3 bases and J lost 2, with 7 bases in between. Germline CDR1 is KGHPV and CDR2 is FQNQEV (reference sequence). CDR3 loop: CASSLSGNSDYTF. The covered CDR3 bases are TGTGCCAGCAGTCTTTCGGGTAACTCCGACTACACC.

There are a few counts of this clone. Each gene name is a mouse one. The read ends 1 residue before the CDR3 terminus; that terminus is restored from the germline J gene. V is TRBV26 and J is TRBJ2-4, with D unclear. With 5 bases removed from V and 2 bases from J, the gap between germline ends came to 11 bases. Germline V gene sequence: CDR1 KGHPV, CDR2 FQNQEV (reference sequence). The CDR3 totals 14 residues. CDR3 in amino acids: CASSTRTNQNTLYF. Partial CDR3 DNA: TGTGCCAGCAGTACGAGAACAAATCAAAACACCTTGTAC.

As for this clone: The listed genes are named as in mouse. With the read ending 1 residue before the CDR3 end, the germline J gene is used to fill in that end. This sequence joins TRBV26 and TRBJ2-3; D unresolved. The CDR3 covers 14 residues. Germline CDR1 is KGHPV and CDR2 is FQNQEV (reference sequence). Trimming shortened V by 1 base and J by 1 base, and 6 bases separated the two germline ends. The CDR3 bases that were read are TGTGCCAGCAGTCTGTATAGGGGTGCAGAAACGCTGTAT. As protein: CASSLYRGAETLY. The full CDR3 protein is CASSLYRGAETLYF. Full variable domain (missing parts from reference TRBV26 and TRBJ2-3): NSKVIQTPRYLVKGQGQKAKMRCIPEKGHPVVFWYQQNKNNEFKFLINFQNQEVLQQIDMTEKRFSAECPSNSPCSLEIQSSEAGDSALYLCASSLYRGAETLYFGSGTRLTVL.

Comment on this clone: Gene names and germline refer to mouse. The sequenced CDR3 bases are TGTGCCAGCAGCCAACGGACAGATTATAATTCGCCCCTCTAC. Protein product: CASSQRTDYNSPLY. The whole CDR3 protein is CASSQRTDYNSPLYF. The chain uses TRBV5 and TRBJ1-6; TRBD1 is a possible D gene (6 bases). The observed sequence ends 1 residue before the CDR3 terminus, with the missing tail filled in from the germline J gene. TRBJ1-6 belongs to the ORF category, with a function that is uncertain. This CDR3 contains 15 residues. Per the germline V gene, CDR1 is LGHNA and CDR2 is YNLKQL (reference sequence). Trimming pared 2 bases from V and 4 bases from J, leaving 9 bases between.

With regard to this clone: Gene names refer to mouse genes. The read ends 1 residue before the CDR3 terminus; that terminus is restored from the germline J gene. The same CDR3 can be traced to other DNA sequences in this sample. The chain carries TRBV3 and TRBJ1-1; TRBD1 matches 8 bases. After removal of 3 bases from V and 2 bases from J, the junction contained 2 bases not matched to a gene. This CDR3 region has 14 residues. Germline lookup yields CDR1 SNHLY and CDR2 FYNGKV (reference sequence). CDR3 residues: CASSFDRGNTEVFF. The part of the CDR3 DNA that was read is TGTGCCAGCAGCTTCGACAGGGGCAACACAGAAGTCTTC.

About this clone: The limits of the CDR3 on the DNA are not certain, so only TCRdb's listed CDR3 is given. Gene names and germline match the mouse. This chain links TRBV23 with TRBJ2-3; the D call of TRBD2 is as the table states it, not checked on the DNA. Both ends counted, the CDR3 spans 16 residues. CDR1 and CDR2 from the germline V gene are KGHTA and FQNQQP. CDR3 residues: CSSSQDWGGGAETLYF.

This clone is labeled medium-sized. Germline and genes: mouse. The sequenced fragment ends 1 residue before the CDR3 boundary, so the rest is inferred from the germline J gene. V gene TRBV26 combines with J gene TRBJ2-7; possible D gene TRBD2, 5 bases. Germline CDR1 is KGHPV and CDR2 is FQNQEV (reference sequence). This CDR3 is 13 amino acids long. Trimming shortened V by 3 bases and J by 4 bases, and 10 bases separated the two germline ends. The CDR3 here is CASSLRRTYEQYF. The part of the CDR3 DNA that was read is TGTGCCAGCAGTCTCCGACGGACTTATGAACAGTAC. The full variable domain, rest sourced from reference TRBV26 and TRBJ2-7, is NSKVIQTPRYLVKGQGQKAKMRCIPEKGHPVVFWYQQNKNNEFKFLINFQNQEVLQQIDMTEKRFSAECPSNSPCSLEIQSSEAGDSALYLCASSLRRTYEQYFGPGTRLTVL.

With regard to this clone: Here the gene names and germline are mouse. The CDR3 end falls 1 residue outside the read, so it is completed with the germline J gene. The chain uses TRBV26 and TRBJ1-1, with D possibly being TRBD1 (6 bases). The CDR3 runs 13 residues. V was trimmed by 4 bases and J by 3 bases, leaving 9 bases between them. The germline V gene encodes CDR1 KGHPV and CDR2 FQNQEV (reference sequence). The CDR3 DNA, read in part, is TGTGCCAGCAGTCCCTCAGGGGACACAGAAGTCTTC. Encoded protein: CASSPSGDTEVF. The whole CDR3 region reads CASSPSGDTEVFF.

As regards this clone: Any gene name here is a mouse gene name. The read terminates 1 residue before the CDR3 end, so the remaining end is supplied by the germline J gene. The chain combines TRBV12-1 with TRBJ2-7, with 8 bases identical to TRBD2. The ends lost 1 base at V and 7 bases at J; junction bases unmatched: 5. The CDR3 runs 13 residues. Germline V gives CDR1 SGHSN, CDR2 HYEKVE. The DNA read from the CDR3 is TGTGCCAGCTCTCTGGGGGGGCGCGGGGAACAGTAC. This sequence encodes CASSLGGRGEQY. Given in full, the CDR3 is CASSLGGRGEQYF.